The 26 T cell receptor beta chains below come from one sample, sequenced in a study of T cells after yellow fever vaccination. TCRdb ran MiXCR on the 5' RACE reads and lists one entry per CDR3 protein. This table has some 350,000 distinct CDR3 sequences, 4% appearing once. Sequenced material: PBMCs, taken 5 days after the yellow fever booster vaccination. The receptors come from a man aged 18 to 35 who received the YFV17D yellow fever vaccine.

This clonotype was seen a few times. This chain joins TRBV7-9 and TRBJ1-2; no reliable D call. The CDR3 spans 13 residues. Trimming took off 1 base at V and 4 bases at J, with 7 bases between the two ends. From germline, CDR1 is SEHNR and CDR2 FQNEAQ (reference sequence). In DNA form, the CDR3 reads TGTGCCAGCAGCTTAGGAAATACCTATGGCTACACCTTC. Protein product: CASSLGNTYGYTF.

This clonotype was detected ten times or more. In nucleotides, the CDR3 is TGTGCCAGCAGTCCCGGTCGGGGTCAGCCCCAGCATTTT. It codes for CASSPGRGQPQHF. The chain is built from TRBV6-1 and TRBJ1-5; no clear D gene. This CDR3 has 13 amino acids. The germline CDR1 and CDR2 sequences are MNHNS and SASEGT. V shed 5 bases and J shed 6 bases, with 11 bases lying between them.

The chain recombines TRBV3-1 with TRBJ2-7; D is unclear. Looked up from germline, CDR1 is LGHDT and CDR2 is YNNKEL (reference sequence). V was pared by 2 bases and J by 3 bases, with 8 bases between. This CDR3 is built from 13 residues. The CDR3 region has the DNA TGTGCCAGCAGCCAATCTGGCCTCTACGAGCAGTACTTC. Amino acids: CASSQSGLYEQYF.

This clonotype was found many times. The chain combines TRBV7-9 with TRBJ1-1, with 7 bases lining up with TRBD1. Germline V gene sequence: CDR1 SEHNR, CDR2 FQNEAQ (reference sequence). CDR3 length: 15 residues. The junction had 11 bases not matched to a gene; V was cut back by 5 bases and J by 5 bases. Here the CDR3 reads CASSPIVTGETEAFF. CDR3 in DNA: TGTGCCAGCAGCCCTATAGTTACAGGGGAAACTGAAGCTTTCTTT.

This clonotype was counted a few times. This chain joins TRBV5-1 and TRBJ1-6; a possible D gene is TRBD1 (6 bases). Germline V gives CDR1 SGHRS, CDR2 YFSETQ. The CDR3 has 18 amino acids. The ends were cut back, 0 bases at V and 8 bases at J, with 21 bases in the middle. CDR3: CASSLGGAQNPSYSPLHF. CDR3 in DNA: TGCGCCAGCAGCTTGGGGGGGGCGCAAAATCCCTCTTATTCACCCCTCCACTTT.

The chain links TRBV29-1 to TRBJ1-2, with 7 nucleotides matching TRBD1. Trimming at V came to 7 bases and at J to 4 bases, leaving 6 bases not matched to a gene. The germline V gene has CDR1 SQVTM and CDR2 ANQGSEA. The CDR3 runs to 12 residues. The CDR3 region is CSGGQDGYGYTF. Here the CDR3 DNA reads TGCAGCGGAGGACAGGATGGCTATGGCTACACCTTC. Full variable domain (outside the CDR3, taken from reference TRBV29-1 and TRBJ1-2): SAVISQKPSRDICQRGTSLTIQCQVDSQVTMMFWYRQQPGQSLTLIATANQGSEATYESGFVIDKFPISRPNLTFSTLTVSNMSPEDSSIYLCSGGQDGYGYTFGSGTRLTVV.

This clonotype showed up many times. The CDR3 sequence is CSASGADPYNEQFF. The CDR3 nucleotides are TGCAGTGCTAGTGGGGCAGACCCATACAATGAGCAGTTCTTC. The V gene is TRBV20-1, the J gene TRBJ2-1, with D possibly being TRBD1 (5 bases). Germline-derived CDR1 and CDR2 are DFQATT and SNEGSKA (reference sequence). Trimming shortened V by 3 bases and J by 4 bases, and 13 bases separated the two germline ends. This CDR3 has 14 amino acids.

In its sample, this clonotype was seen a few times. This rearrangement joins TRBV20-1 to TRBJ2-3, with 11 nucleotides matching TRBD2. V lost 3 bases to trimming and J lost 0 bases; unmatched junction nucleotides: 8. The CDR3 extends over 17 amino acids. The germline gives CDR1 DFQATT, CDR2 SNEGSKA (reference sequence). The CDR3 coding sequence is TGCAGTGCTAGTCCTAGACTAGCGGGGACTAGCACAGATACGCAGTATTTT. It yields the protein CSASPRLAGTSTDTQYF.

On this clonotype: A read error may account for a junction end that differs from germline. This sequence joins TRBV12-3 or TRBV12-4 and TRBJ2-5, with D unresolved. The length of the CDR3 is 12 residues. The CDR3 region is CASSFHHETQYF. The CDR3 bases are TGTGCCAGCAGCTTCCACCATGAGACCCAGTACTTC.

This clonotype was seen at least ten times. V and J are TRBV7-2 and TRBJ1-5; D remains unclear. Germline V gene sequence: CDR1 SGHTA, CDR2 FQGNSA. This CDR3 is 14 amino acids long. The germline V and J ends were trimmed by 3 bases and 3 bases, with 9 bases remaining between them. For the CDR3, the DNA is TGTGCCAGCAGCTTCGCCACTAACAATCAGCCCCAGCATTTT. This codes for CASSFATNNQPQHF. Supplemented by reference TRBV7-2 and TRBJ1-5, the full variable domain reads GAGVSQSPSNKVTEKGKDVELRCDPISGHTALYWYRQSLGQGLEFLIYFQGNSAPDKSGLPSDRFSAERTGGSVSTLTIQRTQQEDSAVYLCASSFATNNQPQHFGDGTRLSIL.

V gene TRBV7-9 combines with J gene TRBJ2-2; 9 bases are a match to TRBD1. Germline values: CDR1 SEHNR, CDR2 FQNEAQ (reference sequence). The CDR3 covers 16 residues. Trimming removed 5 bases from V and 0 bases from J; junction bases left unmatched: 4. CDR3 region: CASSGTGMSNTGELFF. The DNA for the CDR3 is TGTGCCAGCAGCGGGACAGGGATGTCGAACACCGGGGAGCTGTTTTTT. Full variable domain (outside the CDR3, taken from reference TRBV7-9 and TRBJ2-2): DTGVSQNPRHKITKRGQNVTFRCDPISEHNRLYWYRQTLGQGPEFLTYFQNEAQLEKSRLLSDRFSAERPKGSFSTLEIQRTEQGDSAMYLCASSGTGMSNTGELFFGEGSRLTVL.

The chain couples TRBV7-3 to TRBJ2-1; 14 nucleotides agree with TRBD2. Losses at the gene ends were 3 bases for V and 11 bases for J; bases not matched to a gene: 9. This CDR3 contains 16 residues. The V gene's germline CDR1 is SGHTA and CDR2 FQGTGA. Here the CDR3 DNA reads TGTGCCAGCAGCTTGACTAGCGGGGGGGCCCGACCAAAGCAGTTCTTC. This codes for CASSLTSGGARPKQFF.

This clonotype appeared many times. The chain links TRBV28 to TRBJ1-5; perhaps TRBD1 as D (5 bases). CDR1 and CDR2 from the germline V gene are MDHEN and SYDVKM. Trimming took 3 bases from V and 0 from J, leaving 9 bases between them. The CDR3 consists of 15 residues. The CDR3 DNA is TGTGCCAGCAGTTTGCGGGGGGGTAGCAATCAGCCCCAGCATTTT. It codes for CASSLRGGSNQPQHF.

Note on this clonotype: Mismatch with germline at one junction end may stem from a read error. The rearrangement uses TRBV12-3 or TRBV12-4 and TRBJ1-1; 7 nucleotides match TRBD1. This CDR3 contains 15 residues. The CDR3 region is CASSENRGGNSEAFF. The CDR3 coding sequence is TGTGCCAGCAGTGAAAACAGGGGTGGGAACTCTGAAGCTTTCTTT.

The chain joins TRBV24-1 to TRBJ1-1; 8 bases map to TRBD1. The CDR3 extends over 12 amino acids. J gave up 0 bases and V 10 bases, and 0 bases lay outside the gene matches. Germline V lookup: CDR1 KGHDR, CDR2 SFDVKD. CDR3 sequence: CATQGVNTEAFF. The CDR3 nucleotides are TGTGCCACACAGGGGGTGAACACTGAAGCTTTCTTT.

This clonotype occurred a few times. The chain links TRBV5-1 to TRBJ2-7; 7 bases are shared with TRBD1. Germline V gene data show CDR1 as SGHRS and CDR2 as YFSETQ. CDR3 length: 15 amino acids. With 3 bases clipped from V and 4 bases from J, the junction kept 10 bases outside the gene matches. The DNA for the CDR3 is TGCGCCAGCAGCTCCCCGACAGGGTTCGGGTACGAGCAGTACTTC. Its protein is CASSSPTGFGYEQYF.

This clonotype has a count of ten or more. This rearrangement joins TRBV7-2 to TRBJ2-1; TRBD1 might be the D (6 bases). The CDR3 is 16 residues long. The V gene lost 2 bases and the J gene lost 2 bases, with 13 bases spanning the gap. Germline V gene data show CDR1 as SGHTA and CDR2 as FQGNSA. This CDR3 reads CASSLPQGRPYNEQFF. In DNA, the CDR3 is TGTGCCAGCAGCTTACCTCAGGGGCGGCCCTACAATGAGCAGTTCTTC.

In nucleotides, the CDR3 is TGTGCCAGCAGGCAGAGGATGGGGGACGCCTATAATTCACCCCTCCACTTT. Its translation: CASRQRMGDAYNSPLHF. The V gene is TRBV6-2 or TRBV6-3, the J gene TRBJ1-6, with D tentatively TRBD1 (5 bases). V lost 6 bases, J lost 2 bases, and 17 bases lay in between. The germline CDR1 and CDR2 sequences are MNHEY and SVGEGT. The CDR3 length is 17 residues.

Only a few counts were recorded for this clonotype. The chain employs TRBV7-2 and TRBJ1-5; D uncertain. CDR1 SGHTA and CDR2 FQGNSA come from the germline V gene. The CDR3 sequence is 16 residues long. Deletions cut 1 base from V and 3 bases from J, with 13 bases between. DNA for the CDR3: TGTGCCAGCAGCTTAGATTTTGGAACCCCCAATCAGCCCCAGCATTTT. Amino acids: CASSLDFGTPNQPQHF.

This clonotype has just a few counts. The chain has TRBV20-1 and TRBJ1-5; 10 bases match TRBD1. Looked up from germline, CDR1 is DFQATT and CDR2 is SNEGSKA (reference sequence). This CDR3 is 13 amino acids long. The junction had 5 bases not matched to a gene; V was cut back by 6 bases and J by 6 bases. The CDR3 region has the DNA TGCAGTGCCGCGGGACAGGGGAGTCAGCCCCAGCATTTT. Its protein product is CSAAGQGSQPQHF.

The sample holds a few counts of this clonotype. CDR3 sequence reads: CASSVIFDTQYF. The DNA of the CDR3 is TGTGCCAGCAGCGTCATCTTCGATACGCAGTATTTT. The rearrangement joins TRBV9 to TRBJ2-3; D uncertain. From germline, CDR1 is SGDLS and CDR2 YYNGEE. The CDR3 is 12 amino acids. Trimming removed 2 bases at V and 6 bases at J, with 7 bases between.

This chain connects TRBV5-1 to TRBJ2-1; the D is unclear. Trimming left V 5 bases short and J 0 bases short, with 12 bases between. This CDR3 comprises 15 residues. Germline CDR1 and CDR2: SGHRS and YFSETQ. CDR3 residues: CASSLTDPSYNEQFF. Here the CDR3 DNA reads TGCGCCAGCAGTCTTACCGATCCCTCCTACAATGAGCAGTTCTTC.

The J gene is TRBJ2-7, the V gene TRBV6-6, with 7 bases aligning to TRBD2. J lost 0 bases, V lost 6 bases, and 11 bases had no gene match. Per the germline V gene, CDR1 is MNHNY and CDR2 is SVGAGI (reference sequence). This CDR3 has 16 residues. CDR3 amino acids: CASSPRAGERSYEQYF. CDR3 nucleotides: TGTGCCAGCAGCCCACGGGCGGGGGAGCGCTCCTACGAGCAGTACTTC.

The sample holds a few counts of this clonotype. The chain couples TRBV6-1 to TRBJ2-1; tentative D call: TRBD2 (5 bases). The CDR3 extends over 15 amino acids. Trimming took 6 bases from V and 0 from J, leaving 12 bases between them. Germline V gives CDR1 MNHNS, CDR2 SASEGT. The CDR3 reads CASSRGLLSYNEQFF. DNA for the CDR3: TGTGCCAGCAGCCGCGGACTTCTCTCCTACAATGAGCAGTTCTTC.

As DNA, the CDR3 is TGTGCCAGCAGCCCTGGGCAGGGGGCGAGGATCGGGGAGCTGTTTTTT. Its translation is CASSPGQGARIGELFF. The V call is TRBV7-9, the J call TRBJ2-2; TRBD1 matches 8 bases. CDR3 length: 16 amino acids. From germline, CDR1 is SEHNR and CDR2 FQNEAQ (reference sequence). The V segment lost 5 bases and the J segment 7 bases; nucleotides outside the gene matches: 12.

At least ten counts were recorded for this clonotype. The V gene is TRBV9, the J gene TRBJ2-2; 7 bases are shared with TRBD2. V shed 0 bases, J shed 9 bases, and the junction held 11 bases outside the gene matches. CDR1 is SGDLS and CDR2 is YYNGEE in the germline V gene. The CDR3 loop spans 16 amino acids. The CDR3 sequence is CASSVGGGTIPRELFF. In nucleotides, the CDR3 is TGTGCCAGCAGCGTAGGGGGGGGGACTATTCCCCGGGAGCTGTTTTTT.